The clone carrying this TCR beta chain appeared a few times. Its target is unknown. The entry originates in a study of T-cell reconstitution after alpha-beta-depleted transplantation in children. Overall study results and limits: Reports say that about two months after transplant, the alpha-beta T cells came out of several hundred graft clones that had expanded. Some patients' high day-60 TCRbeta diversity was attributed to recipient cells surviving conditioning. Among T cells one year after transplant, newly produced cells accounted for most counts and diversity.

V lost 6 bases to trimming and J lost 5 bases, with 16 bases between them. The CDR3 length is 14 residues. Using unique molecular identifiers, the investigators prepared the TCRbeta library. TCRdb re-called the PCR reads with MiXCR, one entry per CDR3 protein. This table holds around 670,000 distinct CDR3 sequences, approximately 14% found once. Sequences were derived from PBMCs, sampled before TCRalphabeta/CD19-depleted stem cell transplant. This chain uses TRBV12-3 or TRBV12-4 with TRBJ2-5, with D hard to call. This receptor was taken from a girl aged 2-10 years with congenital amegakaryocytic thrombocytopenia, due to receive a stem cell transplant. CDR3 in DNA: TGTGCCAGCAGCCGACCCCGTGATGGGGAGACCCAGTACTTC. It codes for CASSRPRDGETQYF.